This paragraph reports one TCR beta chain. The CDR3 contains 13 residues. Trimming removed 7 bases from V and 4 bases from J, with 13 bases in between. Germline loops: CDR1 LNHDA, CDR2 SQIVND (reference sequence). This table comes from immunoSEQ multiplex PCR, and its TCRdb copy is limited to in-frame clones, with some not included. The sample records 250,000 to 300,000 clones, roughly 80% being singletons. This entry is derived from a study of control samples from healthy donors and cancer patients. This chain links TRBV19 with TRBJ1-2; no reliable D call. The TCR comes from an older woman with lung cancer. Source material: PBMCs. CDR3 in DNA: TGTGCCAGTACCCCGGGATACAGCTATGGCTACACCTTC. Its translation is CASTPGYSYGYTF.